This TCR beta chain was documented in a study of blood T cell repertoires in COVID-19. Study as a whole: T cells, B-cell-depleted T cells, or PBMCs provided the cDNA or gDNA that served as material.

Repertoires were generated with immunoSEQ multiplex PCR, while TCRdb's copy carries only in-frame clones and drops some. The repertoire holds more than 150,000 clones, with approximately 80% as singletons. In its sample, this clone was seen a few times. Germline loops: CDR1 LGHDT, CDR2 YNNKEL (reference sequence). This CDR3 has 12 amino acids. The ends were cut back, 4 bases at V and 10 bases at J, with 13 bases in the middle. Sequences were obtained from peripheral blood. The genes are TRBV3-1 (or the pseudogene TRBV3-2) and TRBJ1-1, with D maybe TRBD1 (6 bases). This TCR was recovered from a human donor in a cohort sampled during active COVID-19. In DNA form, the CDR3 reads TGTGCCAGCAGCCCCCCGGAAGGGGGAGCTTTCTTT. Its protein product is CASSPPEGGAFF.